Each of the 25 T cell receptor beta chains below was sequenced from the same sample in a study of cytomegalovirus exposure and HLA in healthy donors. The primer mix had 60 Vbeta and 13 Jbeta primers. Sequenced by immunoSEQ multiplex PCR; TCRdb stores in-frame clones only, minus some. The table lists some 110,000 clones, around three fifths of them singletons. The sequenced sample consisted of PBMCs. The receptor set was obtained from a woman in her forties in good health and CMV-seropositive.

Here the CDR3 reads CASSLVSTNEKLFF. The CDR3 DNA is TGTGCCAGCAGCTTAGTCTCCACTAATGAAAAACTGTTTTTT. This sequence joins TRBV7-9 and TRBJ1-4, with D unclear. Trimming removed 1 base at V and 2 bases at J, with 5 bases between. The length of the CDR3 is 14 residues. Germline loops: CDR1 SEHNR, CDR2 FQNEAQ (reference sequence).

The chain carries TRBV18 and TRBJ2-7; 7 positions agree with TRBD1. Trimming cost V 3 bases and J 5 bases; bases outside gene matches: 7. The CDR3 has 14 amino acids. Per germline, CDR1 KGHSH and CDR2 LQKENI. The CDR3 loop reads CASSPRTGEHEQYF. CDR3 in DNA: TGTGCCAGCTCACCCAGAACAGGGGAACACGAGCAGTACTTC. The complete variable domain, with remaining parts taken from reference TRBV18 and TRBJ2-7, reads NAGVMQNPRHLVRRRGQEARLRCSPMKGHSHVYWYRQLPEEGLKFMVYLQKENIIDESGMPKERFSAEFPKEGPSILRIQQVVRGDSAAYFCASSPRTGEHEQYFGPGTRLTVT.

The chain employs TRBV5-1 and TRBJ2-1; 14 nucleotides agree with TRBD2. The CDR3 sequence is 15 residues long. Germline V CDR1 and CDR2: SGHRS, YFSETQ. V lost 4 bases and J lost 10; bases outside the gene matches: 7. For the CDR3, the DNA is TGCGCCAGCAGCGGGGGGACTAGCGGGGGAGAGGAGCAGTTCTTC. Protein product: CASSGGTSGGEEQFF.

The rearrangement uses TRBV30 and TRBJ2-1; D may be TRBD2 (6 bases). The V end lost 4 bases, the J end lost 0 bases, and 7 bases lay between the germline ends. CDR3 length: 13 residues. The germline V gene encodes CDR1 GTSNPN and CDR2 SVGIG (reference sequence). The CDR3 region is CAWNGGSYNEQFF. Written as DNA, the CDR3 is TGTGCCTGGAACGGGGGCTCCTACAATGAGCAGTTCTTC.

This clone was seen a single time. Here the CDR3 DNA reads TGTGCCAGCAGTGAAGAAAACAGCTCCTACGAGCAGTACTTC. Its translation: CASSEENSSYEQYF. The chain employs TRBV2 and TRBJ2-7; D call uncertain. Trimming took off 1 base at V and 0 bases at J, with 7 bases between the two ends. Germline V gene data show CDR1 as SNHLY and CDR2 as FYNNEI. The CDR3 is 14 residues long.

V and J are TRBV7-3 and TRBJ1-2; 7 nucleotides line up with TRBD1. The CDR3 length is 13 residues. CDR1 and CDR2 (germline): SGHTA, FQGTGA. V gave up 2 bases and J gave up 6 bases; unmatched junction bases: 3. The CDR3 DNA reads TGTGCCAGCAGCTTAGGCCAGGGGGATGGCTACACCTTC. Its translation: CASSLGQGDGYTF.

This clone has more than one count but fewer than ten. The rearrangement joins TRBV19 to TRBJ2-3, with TRBD2 identical over 12 bases. The CDR3 has 15 residues. With V trimmed by 10 bases and J by 2 bases, 7 bases remained unmatched. The V gene's germline CDR1 is LNHDA and CDR2 SQIVND (reference sequence). The CDR3, as DNA: TGTGCCACGACTAGCGGGGGATCTCACACAGATACGCAGTATTTT. Protein: CATTSGGSHTDTQYF.

A word on this clone: This specimen includes other DNA sequences encoding the same CDR3. The V and J genes are TRBV6-1 and TRBJ1-2, with D uncertain. CDR1 is MNHNS and CDR2 is SASEGT in the germline V gene. The V end lost 2 bases, the J end lost 3 bases, and 4 bases lay between the germline ends. This CDR3 comprises 12 residues. The CDR3 DNA reads TGTGCCAGCAGTGAATCCGACTATGGCTACACCTTC. Its protein product is CASSESDYGYTF.

The sample holds a few counts of this clone. The chain recombines TRBV7-8 with TRBJ2-7; TRBD2 matches 14 bases. Germline V gene sequence: CDR1 SGHVS, CDR2 FQNEAQ. The CDR3 sequence is 18 residues long. Trimming took 0 bases from V and 3 from J; bases not matched to a gene: 7. In nucleotides, the CDR3 is TGTGCCAGCAGCTTAGCGGGACTAGCGGGAGTATCCGGCTACGAGCAGTACTTC. Its protein product is CASSLAGLAGVSGYEQYF.

The V call is TRBV10-2, the J call TRBJ2-1; D is undetermined. The CDR3 has 11 residues. V was cut by 7 bases and J by 8 bases, with 9 bases left in between. Germline V gene lookup returns CDR1 WSHSY and CDR2 SAAADI. CDR3 bases: TGCGCCAGCACCTTAGTAGATGAGCAGTTCTTC. This gives the protein CASTLVDEQFF.

The rearrangement joins TRBV28 to TRBJ2-7; D ambiguous. The germline CDR1 and CDR2 sequences are MDHEN and SYDVKM. The V end lost 1 base, the J end lost 2 bases, and 12 bases lay between the germline ends. This CDR3 is built from 15 residues. As DNA, the CDR3 is TGTGCCAGCAGTTTATCTGGCAGTTTGACCTACGAGCAGTACTTC. It translates to CASSLSGSLTYEQYF.

This chain joins TRBV30 and TRBJ1-6; perhaps TRBD1 as D (5 bases). Trimming removed 4 bases from V and 8 bases from J, with 15 bases in between. The CDR3 contains 14 residues. Germline lookup yields CDR1 GTSNPN and CDR2 SVGIG (reference sequence). The CDR3 nucleotides are TGTGCCTGGAATTCAGACAGCAACTATTCACCCCTCCACTTT. Translated, it gives CAWNSDSNYSPLHF.

The chain combines TRBV21-1 with TRBJ1-6. TRBV21-1 is assigned pseudogene status. The CDR3 runs 12 residues. The CDR3 nucleotides are TGTGCCAGAGGGACGGGGGATTCACCCCTCCACTTT. Translating it yields CARGTGDSPLHF.

The chain links TRBV7-8 to TRBJ1-5; TRBD1 matches at 7 bases. J lost 1 base, V lost 4 bases, and 10 bases had no gene match. This CDR3 has 17 amino acids. Germline loops: CDR1 SGHVS, CDR2 FQNEAQ. CDR3 nucleotide sequence: TGTGCCAGCAGCTCGACAGGGATCGGATTCAGCAATCAGCCCCAGCATTTT. Encoded protein: CASSSTGIGFSNQPQHF.

This chain connects TRBV5-4 to TRBJ2-5; 8 bases line up with TRBD1. V trimming: 3 bases; J trimming: 0 bases; junction bases outside the gene matches: 7. Germline CDR1 and CDR2: SGHNT and YYREEE (reference sequence). This CDR3 is built from 16 residues. DNA for the CDR3: TGTGCCAGCAGCTCTCCAGGGGGCTGGTACCAAGAGACCCAGTACTTC. Amino acid sequence: CASSSPGGWYQETQYF.

This chain links TRBV6-5 with TRBJ1-2; 8 nucleotides agree with TRBD1. CDR1 MNHEY and CDR2 SVGAGI come from the germline V gene. This CDR3 has 15 residues. The ends lost 6 bases at V and 4 bases at J; junction bases unmatched: 10. The CDR3 sequence is CASRGDRNHFYGYTF. The DNA for the CDR3 is TGTGCCAGCAGGGGGGACAGGAACCACTTCTATGGCTACACCTTC.

The chain is built from TRBV11-3 and TRBJ2-2; D gene unclear. CDR3 size: 13 residues. Trimming cost V 5 bases and J 5 bases, with 9 bases left between them. In germline, CDR1 is SGHNT, CDR2 YENEEA. CDR3 nucleotides: TGTGCCAGCAGCCCCTTAGTGACCGGGGAGCTGTTTTTT. Translation gives CASSPLVTGELFF.

The CDR3 nucleotides read TGTGCCAGCAGTTACTCGACGCAGCAGGCGGGCTACACCTTC. This gives the protein CASSYSTQQAGYTF. The V and J genes are TRBV6-6 and TRBJ1-2, with no clear D. Germline assignment: CDR1 MNHNY and CDR2 SVGAGI (reference sequence). The CDR3 sequence is 14 residues long. The V and J ends lost 0 bases and 8 bases respectively, with 13 bases between them.

CDR3 residues: CASSRVPGQWTEAFF. DNA for the CDR3: TGTGCCAGCAGTCGCGTCCCGGGACAGTGGACTGAAGCTTTCTTT. V is TRBV27 and J is TRBJ1-1; 7 positions match TRBD1. Germline V gene data show CDR1 as MNHEY and CDR2 as SMNVEV (reference sequence). V shed 5 bases and J 5 bases; nucleotides not matched to a gene: 11. The length of the CDR3 is 15 residues.

CDR3 residues: CASSIGTGRATDTQYF. DNA for the CDR3: TGTGCCAGTAGTATTGGGACAGGGAGGGCCACAGATACGCAGTATTTT. The chain carries TRBV19 and TRBJ2-3; 9 positions agree with TRBD1. The germline V gene encodes CDR1 LNHDA and CDR2 SQIVND (reference sequence). The V and J ends lost 3 bases and 2 bases, in that order; junction bases with no gene match: 6. This CDR3 has 16 amino acids. The full variable domain, its missing parts supplied by reference TRBV19 and TRBJ2-3, is DGGITQSPKYLFRKEGQNVTLSCEQNLNHDAMYWYRQDPGQGLRLIYYSQIVNDFQKGDIAEGYSVSREKKESFPLTVTSAQKNPTAFYLCASSIGTGRATDTQYFGPGTRLTVL.

The V call is TRBV7-8, the J call TRBJ1-4, with D tentatively TRBD1 (6 bases). Trimming stripped 0 bases from V and 0 bases from J, with 14 bases between. CDR3 length: 18 amino acids. In germline, CDR1 is SGHVS, CDR2 FQNEAQ. CDR3 in DNA: TGTGCCAGCAGCTTAGCCCATATCAGGGGTGCAACTAATGAAAAACTGTTTTTT. Protein: CASSLAHIRGATNEKLFF.

This chain joins TRBV6-5 and TRBJ1-5; D unresolved. This CDR3 contains 13 residues. The germline V and J ends were trimmed by 6 bases and 1 base, with 7 bases remaining between them. The germline V gene has CDR1 MNHEY and CDR2 SVGAGI. CDR3 amino acids: CASSWQSNQPQHF. The CDR3 DNA is TGTGCCAGCAGCTGGCAGAGCAATCAGCCCCAGCATTTT.

The chain joins TRBV20-1 to TRBJ2-4; D unresolved. Trimming stripped 0 bases from V and 13 bases from J, with 10 bases between. The CDR3 is made up of 11 amino acids. CDR1 is DFQATT, CDR2 SNEGSKA, per germline (reference sequence). The CDR3 here is CSAREALPQYF. The CDR3 nucleotides are TGCAGTGCTAGAGAGGCCTTACCACAGTACTTC.

The chain combines TRBV19 with TRBJ2-7, with D tentatively TRBD2 (5 bases). V lost 4 bases and J 0 bases, leaving 10 bases between the germline ends. The CDR3 is 14 residues long. The germline CDR1 and CDR2 sequences are LNHDA and SQIVND (reference sequence). In DNA form, the CDR3 reads TGTGCCAGTAGTAGCGGGCTTAGCTCCTACGAGCAGTACTTC. Amino acids: CASSSGLSSYEQYF.

This CDR3 is CASSKADTYEQYF. In DNA form, the CDR3 reads TGTGCCAGTAGTAAGGCAGACACCTACGAGCAGTACTTC. V gene TRBV19 combines with J gene TRBJ2-7; no firm D call. The CDR3 is made up of 13 amino acids. Germline V gene data show CDR1 as LNHDA and CDR2 as SQIVND (reference sequence). The V gene lost 4 bases and the J gene lost 2 bases, with 9 bases spanning the gap. The full variable domain, rest sourced from reference TRBV19 and TRBJ2-7, is DGGITQSPKYLFRKEGQNVTLSCEQNLNHDAMYWYRQDPGQGLRLIYYSQIVNDFQKGDIAEGYSVSREKKESFPLTVTSAQKNPTAFYLCASSKADTYEQYFGPGTRLTVT.